This T cell receptor beta chain was found in a study of CXCR3-negative and CXCR3-positive naive CD8 T cells. Study-wide context: Sequencing gave 120 million to 150 million TRB reads overall, about 1.5 +/- 0.3 million per library. Study-wide findings and caveats: Memory CD8+ cells showed much lower diversity, while both naive subsets were comparably high. Post-cryopreservation CXCR3 expression was partly diminished, and the bulk of assays employed fresh PBMCs.

A remark on this clonotype: The antigen is unknown.

The CDR3 totals 19 residues. 5' RACE that incorporated UMI labels was used to prepare the TRB cDNA libraries. TCRdb reanalyzed the 5' RACE reads and collapses them to one entry per CDR3 protein, without DNA. Here the sample table reports around 40,000 distinct CDR3 sequences. The sequencing sample was made of naive CXCR3- CD8+ T cells from blood. Subset specified: CD45RO-CCR7+CD27+CD95- naive CD8+ T cells lacking CXCR3 (TNR3-). The chain recombines TRBV21-1 with TRBJ2-5; TCRdb outputs TRBD2, but without DNA this stays unchecked. TRBV21-1 is deemed a pseudogene. The source is a human donor in good health. Some clones in this sample may be carry-over from other donors' samples. The CDR3 spells CASSKVIELAGSPGETQYF.